A selection of T cell receptor beta chains follows, all from one sample in a study of T cells in Graves' hyperthyroidism and ophthalmopathy. Each CDR3 protein gets one entry after TCRdb re-called the multiplex PCR reads with MiXCR. The data show about 420,000 distinct CDR3 sequences, roughly 15% seen once. The sample was blood. Receptors were obtained from a woman between 18 and 29 years old with Graves' hyperthyroidism. Each CDR3 is given with its conserved first and last residue. The D gene is left open where the match is weak. Size values are once, few and many counts, or a class for expanded clones, and some rows have none.

d_call	v_call	clone_size	cdr3_length	j_call	cdr3_nt	cdr3_aa
TRBD1	TRBV12-3/TRBV12-4	many	14	TRBJ2-5	TGTGCCAGCAGTTGGGACAGGCTACAAGAGACCCAGTACTTC	CASSWDRLQETQYF
-	TRBV9	few	15	TRBJ1-1	TGTGCCAGCAGCGTAGCGTCGGACTTGAACACTGAAGCTTTCTTT	CASSVASDLNTEAFF
-	TRBV15	-	12	TRBJ1-6	TGTGCCACCAGCCCTAGGAATTCACCCCTCCACTTT	CATSPRNSPLHF
-	TRBV20-1	many	11	TRBJ2-7	TGCAGTGCCACAAAGGGCTACGAGCAGTACTTC	CSATKGYEQYF
-	TRBV2	many	15	TRBJ2-3	TGTGCCAGCAGTGTCACAGGGATTTACACAGATACGCAGTATTTT	CASSVTGIYTDTQYF
-	TRBV24-1	-	15	TRBJ2-1	TGTGCCACCAGTGATCCCCTAAGCTCTCAGGGCGAGCAGTTCTTC	CATSDPLSSQGEQFF
TRBD1	TRBV11-2	many	17	TRBJ1-3	TGTGCCAGCAGCGATAGACAGGGGACGACTAATGGAAACACCATATATTTT	CASSDRQGTTNGNTIYF
-	TRBV6-1	few	15	TRBJ2-1	TGTGCCAGCAGTGACGGGGGGCAGGGGCACAATGAGCAGTTCTTC	CASSDGGQGHNEQFF
-	TRBV12-3/TRBV12-4	few	14	TRBJ1-2	TGTGCCAGCAGTAGCCCGGGGCGGGACTATGGCTACACCTTC	CASSSPGRDYGYTF
-	TRBV28	many	17	TRBJ1-3	TGTGCCAGCAGTTTTACCGGGACGGATCCCTCTGGAAACACCATATATTTT	CASSFTGTDPSGNTIYF
-	TRBV6-1	many	14	TRBJ1-1	TGTGCCAGCAGTGAAACGGGCGGTCGGGCTGAAGCTTTCTTT	CASSETGGRAEAFF
TRBD2	TRBV20-1	many	13	TRBJ2-7	TGCAGTGCTAGGTCGAGGGAGGGCCTCGAGCAGTACTTC	CSARSREGLEQYF
TRBD1	TRBV3-1	many	15	TRBJ2-3	TGTGCCAGCAGCCCGACAGGGGGCGACACAGATACGCAGTATTTT	CASSPTGGDTDTQYF
TRBD1	TRBV20-1	-	16	TRBJ1-1	TGCAGTGCTCCACTCTCAAACAGGGGGATGAACACTGAAGCTTTCTTT	CSAPLSNRGMNTEAFF
-	TRBV28	-	16	TRBJ2-1	TGTGCCAGCAGTTTATTTGGGGGAGGCTCCTACAATGAGCAGTTCTTC	CASSLFGGGSYNEQFF
-	TRBV9	-	16	TRBJ2-1	TGTGCCAGCAGCGTAGGTCCAGGGGCCAACTACAATGAGCAGTTCTTC	CASSVGPGANYNEQFF
-	TRBV2	many	17	TRBJ2-1	TGTGCCAGCAGTTACCGGAGGGGGAAGGAGAGAGGGAATGAGCAGTTCTTC	CASSYRRGKERGNEQFF
TRBD2	TRBV6-1	few	18	TRBJ2-7	TGTGCCAGCAGTCAGACCCCTCCGGGACTAGCGGGAGTTTACGAGCAGTACTTC	CASSQTPPGLAGVYEQYF
-	TRBV12-3/TRBV12-4	many	14	TRBJ2-5	TGTGCCAGCAGATCTTCTACTAAACAAGAGACCCAGTACTTC	CASRSSTKQETQYF
TRBD1	TRBV6-6	-	18	TRBJ2-3	TGTGCCAGCAGTTACCAATTGACAGGGGAAGGGGGAACAGATACGCAGTATTTT	CASSYQLTGEGGTDTQYF
TRBD1	TRBV29-1	many	14	TRBJ1-2	TGCAGCGTGGTCGGGACAGGGTTGCACTATGGCTACACCTTC	CSVVGTGLHYGYTF
-	TRBV30	many	14	TRBJ1-1	TGTGCCTGGAATGGGCCTTACTGGAACACTGAAGCTTTCTTT	CAWNGPYWNTEAFF
-	TRBV12-3/TRBV12-4	many	13	TRBJ1-1	TGTGCCAGCAGCCGAAGAATGAACACTGAAGCTTTCTTT	CASSRRMNTEAFF
-	TRBV5-4	few	14	TRBJ1-5	TGTGCCAGCAGCTTGGGGCCCGATAATCAGCCCCAGCATTTT	CASSLGPDNQPQHF
TRBD2	TRBV5-4	-	13	TRBJ2-7	TGTGCCAGCAGCTCTCCGGGACTAGCGGAGCAGTACTTC	CASSSPGLAEQYF
TRBD1	TRBV7-9	many	16	TRBJ2-6	TGTGCCAGCAGCTCCCTTCAGGGGGCAGGGGCCAACGTCCTGACTTTC	CASSSLQGAGANVLTF